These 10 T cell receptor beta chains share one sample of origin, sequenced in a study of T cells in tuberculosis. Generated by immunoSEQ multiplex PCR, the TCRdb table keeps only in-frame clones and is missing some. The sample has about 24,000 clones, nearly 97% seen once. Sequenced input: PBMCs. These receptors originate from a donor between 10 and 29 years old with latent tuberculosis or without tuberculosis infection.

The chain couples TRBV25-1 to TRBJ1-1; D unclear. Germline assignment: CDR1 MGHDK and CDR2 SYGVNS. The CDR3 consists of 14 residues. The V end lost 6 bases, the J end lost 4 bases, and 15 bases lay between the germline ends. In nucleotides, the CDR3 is TGTGCCAGCAGGGGAGAGGGAGGGCTCACTGAAGCTTTCTTT. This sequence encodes CASRGEGGLTEAFF.

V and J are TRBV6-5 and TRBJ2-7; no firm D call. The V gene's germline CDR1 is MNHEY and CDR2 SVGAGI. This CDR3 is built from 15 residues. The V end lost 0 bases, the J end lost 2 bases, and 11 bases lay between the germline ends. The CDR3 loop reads CASSYSRAPPYEQYF. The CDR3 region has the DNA TGTGCCAGCAGTTACTCGCGTGCCCCCCCCTACGAGCAGTACTTC.

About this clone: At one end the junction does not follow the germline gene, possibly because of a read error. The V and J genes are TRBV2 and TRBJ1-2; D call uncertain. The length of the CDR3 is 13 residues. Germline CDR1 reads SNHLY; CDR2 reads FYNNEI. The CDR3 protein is CASSYLGPDGYIF. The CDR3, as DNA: TGTGCCAGCAGTTATCTGGGCCCGGATGGCTACATCTTC.

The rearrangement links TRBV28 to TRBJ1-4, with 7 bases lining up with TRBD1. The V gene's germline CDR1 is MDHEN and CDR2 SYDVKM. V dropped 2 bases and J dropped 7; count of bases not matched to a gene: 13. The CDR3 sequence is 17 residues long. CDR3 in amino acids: CASSLKGGRGLFEKLFF. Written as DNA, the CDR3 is TGTGCCAGCAGTTTAAAAGGGGGCCGGGGGTTGTTTGAAAAACTGTTTTTT.

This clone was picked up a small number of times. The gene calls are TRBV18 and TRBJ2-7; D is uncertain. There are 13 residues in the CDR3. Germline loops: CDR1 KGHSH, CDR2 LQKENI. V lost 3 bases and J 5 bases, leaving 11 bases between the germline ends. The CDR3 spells CASSPRDGDEQYF. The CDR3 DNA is TGTGCCAGCTCACCCCGCGATGGAGACGAGCAGTACTTC.

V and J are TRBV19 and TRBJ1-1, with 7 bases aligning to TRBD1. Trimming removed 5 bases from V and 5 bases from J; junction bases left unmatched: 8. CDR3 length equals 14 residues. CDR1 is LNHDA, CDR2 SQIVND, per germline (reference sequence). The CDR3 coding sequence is TGTGCCAGTAGTGTTCGTAGACAGGGAACTGAAGCTTTCTTT. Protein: CASSVRRQGTEAFF.

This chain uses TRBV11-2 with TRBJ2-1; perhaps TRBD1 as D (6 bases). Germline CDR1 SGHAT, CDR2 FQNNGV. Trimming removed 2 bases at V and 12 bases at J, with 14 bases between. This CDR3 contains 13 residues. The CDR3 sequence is CASSLPGQNVQFF. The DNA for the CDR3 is TGTGCCAGCAGCTTACCCGGACAGAACGTGCAGTTCTTC.

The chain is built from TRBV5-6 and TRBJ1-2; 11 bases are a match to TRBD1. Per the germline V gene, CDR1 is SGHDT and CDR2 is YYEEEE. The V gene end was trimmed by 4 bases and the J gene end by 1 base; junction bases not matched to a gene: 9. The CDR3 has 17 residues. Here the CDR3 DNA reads TGTGCCAGCAGCGCCACCGGGACAGGGGGATTTAACTATGGCTACACCTTC. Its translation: CASSATGTGGFNYGYTF.

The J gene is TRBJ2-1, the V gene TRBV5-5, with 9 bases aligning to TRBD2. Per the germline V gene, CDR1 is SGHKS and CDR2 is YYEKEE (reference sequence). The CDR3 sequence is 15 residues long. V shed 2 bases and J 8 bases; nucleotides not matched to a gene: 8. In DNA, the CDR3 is TGTGCCAGCAGCTTAACAGCGGGGGGCAGGGATGAGCAGTTCTTC. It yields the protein CASSLTAGGRDEQFF.

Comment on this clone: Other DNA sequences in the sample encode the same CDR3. The CDR3 spells CASSDSGGPQETQYF. The CDR3 DNA reads as TGTGCCAGCAGTGACTCCGGGGGGCCCCAAGAGACCCAGTACTTC. The chain links TRBV2 to TRBJ2-5, with a tentative D call TRBD2 (7 bases). V was cut by 3 bases and J by 1 base, with 12 bases left in between. The CDR3 runs 15 residues. The germline CDR1 and CDR2 sequences are SNHLY and FYNNEI.